This T cell receptor (beta chain) was captured by sequencing in a study of cytomegalovirus exposure and HLA in healthy donors. Overall study context: About four fifths of roughly 400 genotyped donors fell in the Caucasian-associated ancestry cluster.

Primers included in the PCR were 60 Vbeta and 13 Jbeta primers. Data came from immunoSEQ multiplex PCR; TCRdb stores just in-frame clones and leaves some out. The sample includes some 150,000 clones, roughly 78% seen only once; the top ten take approximately 3.2%. Study-wide findings and caveats: In vitro data verified three CMV-associated chains as specific for CMV antigens. Across HLA loci, a later analysis found differing TCR association rates, with DRB1 most and HLA-C fewest. The study designated 150 to 200 TCR beta chains cytomegalovirus-associated.

The CDR3 loop spans 15 amino acids. Germline CDR1 MDHEN, CDR2 SYDVKM. V shed 2 bases and J 2 bases; nucleotides not matched to a gene: 2. With regard to this clone: Its antigen is currently unknown.

The specimen sequenced was PBMCs. The sequence was collected from a man aged 18 to 29 in good health and CMV-seropositive. J is TRBJ2-3 and V is TRBV28; 9 nucleotides agree with TRBD2. The CDR3 DNA follows: TGTGCCAGCAGTTTAACTAGCGGGTACACAGATACGCAGTATTTT. Translated, it gives CASSLTSGYTDTQYF.